The clone carrying this T cell receptor (beta chain) showed up many times. Its cognate antigen is unknown. Libraries of TCR beta came from quantitative 5'-RACE with molecular barcodes. TCRdb used MiXCR to reprocess the 5' RACE reads, holding one entry per CDR3 protein. The sample lists about 130,000 distinct CDR3 sequences; approximately 6.8% were seen once. The sample comes from a study of CD8 T cells in ankylosing spondylitis. General study results and limits: Ankylosing spondylitis blood appeared to be characterized by a TCR beta motif of roughly eight highly homologous variants. Disease-linked clones had a CD8+ phenotype and relatively low frequency in peripheral blood. In the blood and synovial fluid of reactive arthritis, some motif variants had been previously reported.

Per the germline V gene, CDR1 is KGHSH and CDR2 is LQKENI. Deletions cut 0 bases from V and 3 bases from J, with 12 bases between. This CDR3 is 15 amino acids long. Sample: blood, either unsorted or a sorted T cell fraction (not recorded which). This TCR was recovered from a male donor with ankylosing spondylitis or in good health (not recorded which). V gene TRBV18 combines with J gene TRBJ2-7; tentative D call: TRBD2 (6 bases). The CDR3 is CASSPPGLEGYEQYF. CDR3 sequence (DNA): TGTGCCAGCTCACCACCGGGGTTGGAGGGCTACGAGCAGTACTTC.